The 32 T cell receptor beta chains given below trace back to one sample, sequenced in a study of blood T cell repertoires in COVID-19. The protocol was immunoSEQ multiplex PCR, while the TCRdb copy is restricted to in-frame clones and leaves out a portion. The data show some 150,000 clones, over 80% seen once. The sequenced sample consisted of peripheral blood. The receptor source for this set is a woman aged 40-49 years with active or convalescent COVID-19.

CDR3 nucleotides: TGTGCCAGCAGTCCCGAAGGGAGGGGAGCTTACGAGCAGTACTTC. This translates into CASSPEGRGAYEQYF. The chain is built from TRBV28 and TRBJ2-7; 7 positions match TRBD2. From germline, CDR1 is MDHEN and CDR2 SYDVKM. This CDR3 is built from 15 residues. With V trimmed by 5 bases and J by 4 bases, 11 bases remained unmatched.

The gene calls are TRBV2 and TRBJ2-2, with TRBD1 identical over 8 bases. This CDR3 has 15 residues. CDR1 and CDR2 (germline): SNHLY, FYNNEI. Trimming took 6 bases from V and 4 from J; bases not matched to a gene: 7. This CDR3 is CASRPQGARTGELFF. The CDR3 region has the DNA TGTGCCAGCAGGCCCCAGGGGGCTCGCACCGGGGAGCTGTTTTTT.

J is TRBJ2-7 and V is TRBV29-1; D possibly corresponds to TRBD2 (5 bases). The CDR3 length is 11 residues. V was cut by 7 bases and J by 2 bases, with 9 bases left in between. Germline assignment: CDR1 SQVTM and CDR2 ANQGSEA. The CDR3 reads CSGGLTYEQYF. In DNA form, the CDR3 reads TGCAGCGGTGGACTGACCTACGAGCAGTACTTC.

Written as DNA, the CDR3 is TGTGCCATCAGTGCAGGGCCAAGCAATCAGCCCCAGCATTTT. It specifies CAISAGPSNQPQHF. The chain is built from TRBV10-3 and TRBJ1-5; perhaps TRBD1 as D (5 bases). V lost 4 bases to trimming and J lost 1 base, with 8 bases between them. Germline assignment: CDR1 ENHRY and CDR2 SYGVKD. The CDR3 totals 14 residues.

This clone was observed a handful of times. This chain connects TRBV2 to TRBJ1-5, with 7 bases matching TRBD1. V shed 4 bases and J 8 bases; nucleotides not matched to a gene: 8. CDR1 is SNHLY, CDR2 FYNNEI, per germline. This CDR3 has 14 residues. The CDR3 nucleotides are TGTGCCAGCAGTGGGATGAGGGGGCAAGAGCCCCAGCATTTT. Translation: CASSGMRGQEPQHF.

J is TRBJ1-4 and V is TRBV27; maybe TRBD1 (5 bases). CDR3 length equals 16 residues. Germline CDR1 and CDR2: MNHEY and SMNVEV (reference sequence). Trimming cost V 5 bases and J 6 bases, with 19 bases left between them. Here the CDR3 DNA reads TGTGCCAGCAGTCCTGCCAGGGCAAAAAGGGATGAAAAACTGTTTTTT. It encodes CASSPARAKRDEKLFF.

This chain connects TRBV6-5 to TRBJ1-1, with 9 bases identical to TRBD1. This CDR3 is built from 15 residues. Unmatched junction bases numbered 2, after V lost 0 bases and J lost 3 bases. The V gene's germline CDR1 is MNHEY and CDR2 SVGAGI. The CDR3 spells CASSYSWTGDTEAFF. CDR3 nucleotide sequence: TGTGCCAGCAGTTACTCGTGGACAGGGGACACTGAAGCTTTCTTT.

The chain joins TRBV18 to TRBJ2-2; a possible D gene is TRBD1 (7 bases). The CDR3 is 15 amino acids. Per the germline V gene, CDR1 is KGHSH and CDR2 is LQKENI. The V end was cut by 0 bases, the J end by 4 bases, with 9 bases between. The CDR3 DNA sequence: TGTGCCAGCTCACCACCCAGGGGGGTCACCGGGGAGCTGTTTTTT. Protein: CASSPPRGVTGELFF.

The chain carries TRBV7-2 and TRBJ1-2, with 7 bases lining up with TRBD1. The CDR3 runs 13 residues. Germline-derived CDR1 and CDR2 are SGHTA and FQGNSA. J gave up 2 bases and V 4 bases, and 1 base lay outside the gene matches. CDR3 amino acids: CASSSTGNYGYTF. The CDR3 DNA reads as TGTGCCAGCAGCTCGACAGGGAACTATGGCTACACCTTC.

The CDR3 sequence: CASSLRAGEAFF. The CDR3 coding sequence is TGTGCCAGTAGTTTGAGGGCGGGTGAAGCTTTCTTT. The rearrangement links TRBV19 to TRBJ1-1; D gene unclear. Looked up from germline, CDR1 is LNHDA and CDR2 is SQIVND (reference sequence). The CDR3 runs to 12 residues. V dropped 5 bases and J dropped 7 bases, with 11 bases sitting between them.

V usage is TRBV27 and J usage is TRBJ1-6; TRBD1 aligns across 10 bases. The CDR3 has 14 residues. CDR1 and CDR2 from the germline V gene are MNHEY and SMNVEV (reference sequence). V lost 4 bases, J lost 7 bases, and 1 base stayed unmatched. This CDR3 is CASSWGQGNSPLHF. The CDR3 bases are TGTGCCAGCAGTTGGGGACAGGGGAATTCACCCCTCCACTTT.

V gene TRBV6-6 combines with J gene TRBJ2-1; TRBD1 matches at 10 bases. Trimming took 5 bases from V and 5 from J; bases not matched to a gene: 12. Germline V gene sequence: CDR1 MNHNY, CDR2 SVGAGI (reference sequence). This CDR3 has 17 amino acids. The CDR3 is CASSLHGRTGGHNEQFF. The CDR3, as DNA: TGTGCCAGCAGTCTCCACGGTAGGACAGGGGGTCACAATGAGCAGTTCTTC.

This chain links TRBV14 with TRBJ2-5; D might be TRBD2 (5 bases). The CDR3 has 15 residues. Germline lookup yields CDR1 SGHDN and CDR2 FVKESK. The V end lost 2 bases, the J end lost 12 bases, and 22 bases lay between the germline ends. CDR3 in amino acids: CASSQQKGIGEPEYF. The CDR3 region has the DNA TGTGCCAGCAGCCAACAAAAAGGGATCGGGGAACCCGAGTACTTC.

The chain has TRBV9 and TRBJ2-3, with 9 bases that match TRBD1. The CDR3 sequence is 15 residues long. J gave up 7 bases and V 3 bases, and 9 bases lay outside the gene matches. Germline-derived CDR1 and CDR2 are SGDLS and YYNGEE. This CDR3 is CASSGGTGPLNTQYF. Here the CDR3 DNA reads TGTGCCAGCAGCGGCGGGACAGGGCCCCTAAATACGCAGTATTTT.

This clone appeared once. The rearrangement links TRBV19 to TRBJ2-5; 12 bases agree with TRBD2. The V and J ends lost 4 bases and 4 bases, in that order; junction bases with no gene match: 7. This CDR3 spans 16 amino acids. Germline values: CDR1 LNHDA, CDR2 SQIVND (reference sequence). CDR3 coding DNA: TGTGCCAGTAGTAGGACTAGCGGGACCCTGAGAGAGACCCAGTACTTC. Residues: CASSRTSGTLRETQYF.

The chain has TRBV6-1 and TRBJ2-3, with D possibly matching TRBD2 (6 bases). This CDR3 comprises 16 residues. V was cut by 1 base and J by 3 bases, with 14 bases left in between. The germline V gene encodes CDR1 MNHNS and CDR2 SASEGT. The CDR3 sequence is CASSEGYRGSTDTQYF. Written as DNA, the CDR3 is TGTGCCAGCAGTGAAGGATATCGGGGGTCGACAGATACGCAGTATTTT.

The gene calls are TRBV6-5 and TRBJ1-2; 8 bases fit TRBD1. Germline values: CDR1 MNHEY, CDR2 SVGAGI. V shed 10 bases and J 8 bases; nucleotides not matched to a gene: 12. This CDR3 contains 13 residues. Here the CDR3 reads CATYGQGKSGYTF. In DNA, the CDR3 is TGTGCCACCTACGGACAGGGTAAATCCGGCTACACCTTC.

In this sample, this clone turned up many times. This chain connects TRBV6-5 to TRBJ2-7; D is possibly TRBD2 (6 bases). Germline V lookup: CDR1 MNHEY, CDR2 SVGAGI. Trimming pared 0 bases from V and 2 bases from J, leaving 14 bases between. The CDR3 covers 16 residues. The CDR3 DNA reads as TGTGCCAGCAGTTACTCAGCCACGGGAGTAACCTACGAGCAGTACTTC. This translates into CASSYSATGVTYEQYF.

The CDR3 sequence is CASSPPQGSNEKLFF. The CDR3, as DNA: TGTGCCAGCTCACCACCGCAGGGCTCTAATGAAAAACTGTTTTTT. The J gene is TRBJ1-4, the V gene TRBV18, with D possibly being TRBD1 (5 bases). The V gene lost 0 bases and the J gene lost 3 bases, with 8 bases spanning the gap. The CDR3 consists of 15 residues. Germline assignment: CDR1 KGHSH and CDR2 LQKENI.

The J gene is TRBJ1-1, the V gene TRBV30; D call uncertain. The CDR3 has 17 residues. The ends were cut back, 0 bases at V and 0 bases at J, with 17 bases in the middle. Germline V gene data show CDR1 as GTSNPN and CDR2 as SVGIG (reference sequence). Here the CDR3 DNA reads TGTGCCTGGAGTGTTTTCAGGAGGGCGCGGATGAACACTGAAGCTTTCTTT. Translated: CAWSVFRRARMNTEAFF.

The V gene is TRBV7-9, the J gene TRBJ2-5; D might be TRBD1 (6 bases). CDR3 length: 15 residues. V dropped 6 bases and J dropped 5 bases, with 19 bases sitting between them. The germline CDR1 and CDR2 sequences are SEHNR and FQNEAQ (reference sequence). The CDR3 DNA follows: TGTGCCAGCAGTCTTCTTCCAGGGGAGTGGGAGACCCAGTACTTC. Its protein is CASSLLPGEWETQYF.

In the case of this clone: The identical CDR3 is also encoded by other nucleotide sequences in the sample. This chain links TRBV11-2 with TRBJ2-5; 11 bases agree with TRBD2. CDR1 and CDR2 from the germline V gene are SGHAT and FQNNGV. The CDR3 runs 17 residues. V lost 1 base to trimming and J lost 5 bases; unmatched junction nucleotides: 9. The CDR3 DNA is TGTGCCAGCAGCTTAGGGACGCTAGCGGGGGGTCGGGAGACCCAGTACTTC. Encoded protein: CASSLGTLAGGRETQYF.

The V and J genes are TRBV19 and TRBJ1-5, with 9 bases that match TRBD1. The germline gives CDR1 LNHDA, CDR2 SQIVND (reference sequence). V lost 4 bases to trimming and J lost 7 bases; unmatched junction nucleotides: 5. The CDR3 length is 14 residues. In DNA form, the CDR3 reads TGTGCCAGTAGTACCGGACAGGGGAGGCAGCCCCAGCATTTT. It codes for CASSTGQGRQPQHF.

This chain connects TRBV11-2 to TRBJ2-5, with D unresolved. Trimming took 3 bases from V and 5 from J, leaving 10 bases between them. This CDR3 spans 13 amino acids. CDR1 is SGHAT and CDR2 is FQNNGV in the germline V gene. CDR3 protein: CASSLTTWETQYF. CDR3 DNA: TGTGCCAGCAGCTTGACAACGTGGGAGACCCAGTACTTC.

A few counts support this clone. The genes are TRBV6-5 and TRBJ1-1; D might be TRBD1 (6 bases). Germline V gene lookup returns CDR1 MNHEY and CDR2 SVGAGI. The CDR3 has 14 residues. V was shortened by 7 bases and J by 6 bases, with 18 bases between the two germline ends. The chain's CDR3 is CASTPIQGRSEAFF. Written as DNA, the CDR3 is TGTGCCAGCACCCCAATACAGGGTAGGTCTGAAGCTTTCTTT.

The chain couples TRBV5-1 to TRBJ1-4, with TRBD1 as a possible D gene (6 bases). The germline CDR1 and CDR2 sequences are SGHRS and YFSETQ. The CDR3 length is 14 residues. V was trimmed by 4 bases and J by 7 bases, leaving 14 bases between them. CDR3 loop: CASSPRGWGEKLFF. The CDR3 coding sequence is TGCGCCAGCAGCCCGAGGGGGTGGGGTGAAAAACTGTTTTTT. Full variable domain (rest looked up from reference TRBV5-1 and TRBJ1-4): KAGVTQTPRYLIKTRGQQVTLSCSPISGHRSVSWYQQTPGQGLQFLFEYFSETQRNKGNFPGRFSGRQFSNSRSEMNVSTLELGDSALYLCASSPRGWGEKLFFGSGTQLSVL.

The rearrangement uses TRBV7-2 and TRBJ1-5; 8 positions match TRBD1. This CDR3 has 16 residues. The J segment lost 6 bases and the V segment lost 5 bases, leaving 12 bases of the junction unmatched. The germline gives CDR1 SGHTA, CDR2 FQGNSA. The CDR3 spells CASSPGDRSPTQPQHF. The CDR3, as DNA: TGTGCCAGCAGCCCCGGGGACAGGTCCCCTACTCAGCCCCAGCATTTT.

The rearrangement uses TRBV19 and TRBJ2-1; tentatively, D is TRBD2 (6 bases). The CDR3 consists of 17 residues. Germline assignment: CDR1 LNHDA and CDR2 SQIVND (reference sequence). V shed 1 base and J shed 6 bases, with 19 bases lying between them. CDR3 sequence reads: CASSIGGVLLGRNEQFF. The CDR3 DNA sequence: TGTGCCAGTAGTATAGGGGGGGTTCTACTAGGCCGCAATGAGCAGTTCTTC.

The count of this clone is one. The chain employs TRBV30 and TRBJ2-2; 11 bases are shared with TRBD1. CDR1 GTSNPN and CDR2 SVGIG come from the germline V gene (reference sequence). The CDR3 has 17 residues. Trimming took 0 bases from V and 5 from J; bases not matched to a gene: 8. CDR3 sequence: CAWSVQPGQGGTGELFF. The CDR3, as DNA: TGTGCCTGGAGTGTACAGCCGGGACAGGGGGGGACCGGGGAGCTGTTTTTT. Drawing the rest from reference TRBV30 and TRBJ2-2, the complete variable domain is SQTIHQWPATLVQPVGSPLSLECTVEGTSNPNLYWYRQAAGRGLQLLFYSVGIGQISSEVPQNLSASRPQDRQFILSSKKLLLSDSGFYLCAWSVQPGQGGTGELFFGEGSRLTVL.

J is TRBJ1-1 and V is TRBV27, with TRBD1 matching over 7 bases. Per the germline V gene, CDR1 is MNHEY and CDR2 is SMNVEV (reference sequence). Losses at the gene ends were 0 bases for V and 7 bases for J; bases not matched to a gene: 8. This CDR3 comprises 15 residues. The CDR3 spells CASSLSRDSYGEAFF. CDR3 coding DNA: TGTGCCAGCAGTTTATCCCGGGACAGTTATGGTGAAGCTTTCTTT.

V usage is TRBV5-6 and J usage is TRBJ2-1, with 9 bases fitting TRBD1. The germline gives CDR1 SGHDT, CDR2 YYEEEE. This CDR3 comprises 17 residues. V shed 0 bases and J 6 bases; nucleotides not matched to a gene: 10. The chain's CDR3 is CASSLELRGQGFNEQFF. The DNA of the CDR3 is TGTGCCAGCAGCTTGGAGCTTCGGGGACAGGGCTTCAATGAGCAGTTCTTC.

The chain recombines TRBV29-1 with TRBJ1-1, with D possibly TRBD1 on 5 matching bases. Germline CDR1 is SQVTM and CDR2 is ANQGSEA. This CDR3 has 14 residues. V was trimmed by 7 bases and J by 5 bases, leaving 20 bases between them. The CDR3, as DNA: TGCAGCGCAAGCGCGACTGGCGGGGGAACTGAAGCTTTCTTT. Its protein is CSASATGGGTEAFF.